Below, 25 T cell receptor beta chains from the same sample are listed, as sequenced in a study of response to subunit inactivated influenza vaccine. Via MiXCR, TCRdb re-called the RT-PCR reads, giving one row per CDR3 protein. The sample shows about 310,000 distinct CDR3 sequences, 21% of them seen only once. The sample consisted of PBMCs from blood, taken roughly 20 months after vaccination. All receptors come from a man in his fifties or sixties who received an inactivated influenza vaccine.

There are a few counts of this clonotype. The J gene is TRBJ1-1, the V gene TRBV7-2; a weak D match, TRBD1 (6 bases). Looked up from germline, CDR1 is SGHTA and CDR2 is FQGNSA. Trimming shortened V by 5 bases and J by 6 bases, and 19 bases separated the two germline ends. The CDR3 contains 15 residues. The CDR3 coding sequence is TGTGCCAGCAGCCTACAGGGTTCCTGGTTACCTGAAGCTTTCTTT. It specifies CASSLQGSWLPEAFF.

This clonotype showed up just a few times. The chain is built from TRBV5-5 and TRBJ2-2; D could derive from TRBD1 or TRBD2 (5 bases each). Germline values: CDR1 SGHKS, CDR2 YYEKEE (reference sequence). V was clipped by 3 bases and J by 4 bases, with 10 bases between them. The CDR3 runs 14 residues. The CDR3 DNA is TGTGCCAGCAGCTGGGGGACGGCCACCGGGGAGCTGTTTTTT. The encoded protein is CASSWGTATGELFF.

This clonotype was observed a few times. This chain uses TRBV12-3 or TRBV12-4 with TRBJ2-1; D call uncertain. V gave up 0 bases and J gave up 4 bases, with 13 bases separating them. The CDR3 consists of 16 residues. CDR3 sequence (DNA): TGTGCCAGCAGTTTAGCACCTCCCCTGTCGTACAATGAGCAGTTCTTC. Its translation: CASSLAPPLSYNEQFF.

CDR3 loop: CSAKMTGSKDTQYF. The CDR3 DNA is TGCAGCGCCAAAATGACAGGGTCCAAAGATACGCAGTATTTT. The rearrangement joins TRBV29-1 to TRBJ2-3, with 7 bases identical to TRBD1. The CDR3 contains 14 residues. V trimming: 7 bases; J trimming: 5 bases; junction bases outside the gene matches: 12. Germline V lookup: CDR1 SQVTM, CDR2 ANQGSEA.

The chain couples TRBV4-1 to TRBJ2-7, with D possibly being TRBD2 (6 bases). V lost 4 bases and J lost 0, with 16 bases in between. The CDR3 loop spans 16 amino acids. CDR1 and CDR2 (germline): MGHRA, YSYEKL. The CDR3 loop reads CASSRLGAPGSYEQYF. CDR3 nucleotides: TGCGCCAGCAGCCGACTAGGGGCGCCAGGCTCCTACGAGCAGTACTTC.

This rearrangement joins TRBV7-2 to TRBJ2-2; D might be TRBD1 (6 bases). The CDR3 spans 13 residues. Between the trimmed V and J ends, which lost 5 bases and 5 bases, there was a span of 9 bases. Germline-derived CDR1 and CDR2 are SGHTA and FQGNSA. The CDR3, as DNA: TGTGCCAGCAGCCGAGGACAGACCGGGGAGCTGTTTTTT. Protein: CASSRGQTGELFF.

This chain links TRBV7-3 with TRBJ2-1; D not certain. Germline CDR1 and CDR2: SGHTA and FQGTGA. Trimming shortened V by 5 bases and J by 9 bases, and 20 bases separated the two germline ends. CDR3 size: 15 residues. CDR3 coding DNA: TGTGCCAGCAGCCCTACAGTGTCTACGGCAGGTGAGCAGTTCTTC. Translated, it gives CASSPTVSTAGEQFF.

In this sample, this clonotype turned up a few times. CDR3 residues: CASRYQQGSQETQYF. As DNA, the CDR3 is TGTGCCAGCAGATACCAACAGGGGAGCCAAGAGACCCAGTACTTC. The V and J genes are TRBV12-3 or TRBV12-4 and TRBJ2-5; the match to TRBD1 covers 7 bases. The CDR3 contains 15 residues. Losses at the gene ends were 6 bases for V and 1 base for J; bases not matched to a gene: 8.

The rearrangement joins TRBV3-1 to TRBJ2-1; D uncertain. This CDR3 is built from 16 residues. Germline CDR1 and CDR2: LGHDT and YNNKEL (reference sequence). V lost 2 bases to trimming and J lost 1 base, with 12 bases between them. CDR3 nucleotides: TGTGCCAGCAGCCAACAGGTCTACCTATCCTACAATGAGCAGTTCTTC. Amino acids: CASSQQVYLSYNEQFF.

This clonotype was observed a handful of times. J is TRBJ2-7 and V is TRBV3-1; D remains ambiguous. Germline CDR1 reads LGHDT; CDR2 reads YNNKEL (reference sequence). The CDR3 is 13 residues long. V lost 0 bases, J lost 3 bases, and 6 bases lay in between. The CDR3 DNA sequence: TGTGCCAGCAGCCAAGAGGCAGGCTACGAGCAGTACTTC. Translated: CASSQEAGYEQYF.

This clonotype has a handful of counts. The chain recombines TRBV6-2 or TRBV6-3 with TRBJ1-2, with D possibly TRBD1 on 6 matching bases. There are 11 residues in the CDR3. Germline CDR1 reads MNHEY; CDR2 reads SVGEGT. The V end was cut by 2 bases, the J end by 10 bases, with 8 bases between. Written as DNA, the CDR3 is TGTGCCAGCAGTTACAGGGGGACCTACACCTTC. As protein: CASSYRGTYTF.

At least ten counts were recorded for this clonotype. This sequence joins TRBV5-1 and TRBJ1-1, with TRBD1 matching 8 bases. This CDR3 comprises 15 residues. Per the germline V gene, CDR1 is SGHRS and CDR2 is YFSETQ. V gave up 4 bases and J gave up 6 bases; unmatched junction bases: 11. The CDR3 spells CASSTTPGGGPEAFF. CDR3 DNA: TGCGCCAGCAGCACGACCCCAGGGGGCGGCCCTGAAGCTTTCTTT.

V is TRBV5-5 and J is TRBJ1-1, with 10 bases that match TRBD1. Trimming cost V 0 bases and J 4 bases; bases outside gene matches: 12. The CDR3 contains 18 residues. Per germline, CDR1 SGHKS and CDR2 YYEKEE (reference sequence). DNA for the CDR3: TGTGCCAGCAGCTTGGTACCGGGACAGGGGTTTAAGGGCACTGAAGCTTTCTTT. Protein product: CASSLVPGQGFKGTEAFF. The full variable domain, with the rest looked up from reference TRBV5-5 and TRBJ1-1, is DAGVTQSPTHLIKTRGQQVTLRCSPISGHKSVSWYQQVLGQGPQFIFQYYEKEERGRGNFPDRFSARQFPNYSSELNVNALLLGDSALYLCASSLVPGQGFKGTEAFFGQGTRLTVV.

The chain has TRBV27 and TRBJ1-5; no definite D call. Germline values: CDR1 MNHEY, CDR2 SMNVEV (reference sequence). This CDR3 is 12 amino acids long. The V end lost 3 bases, the J end lost 3 bases, and 3 bases lay between the germline ends. The CDR3 protein is CASSFTNQPQHF. The DNA for the CDR3 is TGTGCCAGCAGTTTCACCAATCAGCCCCAGCATTTT.

This clonotype has just a few counts. The chain combines TRBV4-3 with TRBJ1-2; D call uncertain. The ends were cut back, 0 bases at V and 1 base at J, with 12 bases in the middle. Per germline, CDR1 LGHNA and CDR2 YSLEER. CDR3 length: 16 residues. CDR3: CASSQDMVALNYGYTF. The CDR3 nucleotides read TGCGCCAGCAGCCAAGATATGGTGGCCCTTAACTATGGCTACACCTTC.

The V and J genes are TRBV28 and TRBJ2-7; no reliable D call. This CDR3 is 12 amino acids long. The V and J ends lost 2 bases and 6 bases respectively, with 8 bases between them. The germline V gene has CDR1 MDHEN and CDR2 SYDVKM. The chain's CDR3 is CASSLRLPEQYF. CDR3 nucleotides: TGTGCCAGCAGTTTACGGTTGCCCGAGCAGTACTTC.

This clonotype was seen only a few times. The CDR3 protein is CSVKTSGGNIQYF. The CDR3 DNA reads TGCAGCGTCAAGACTAGCGGGGGAAACATTCAGTACTTC. The rearrangement joins TRBV29-1 to TRBJ2-4; 12 bases match TRBD2. The ends lost 6 bases at V and 6 bases at J; junction bases unmatched: 3. CDR1 SQVTM and CDR2 ANQGSEA come from the germline V gene. CDR3 length: 13 residues.

This clonotype was observed a handful of times. This rearrangement joins TRBV5-4 to TRBJ1-1; possible D gene TRBD1, 6 bases. Trimming took 4 bases from V and 3 from J, leaving 22 bases between them. The CDR3 has 17 amino acids. Per the germline V gene, CDR1 is SGHNT and CDR2 is YYREEE (reference sequence). The CDR3 protein is CASSPRTASIIDTEAFF. Here the CDR3 DNA reads TGTGCCAGCAGCCCGCGGACAGCCAGCATCATCGACACTGAAGCTTTCTTT. The entire variable domain, with the rest obtained from reference TRBV5-4 and TRBJ1-1, is as follows: ETGVTQSPTHLIKTRGQQVTLRCSSQSGHNTVSWYQQALGQGPQFIFQYYREEENGRGNFPPRFSGLQFPNYSSELNVNALELDDSALYLCASSPRTASIIDTEAFFGQGTRLTVV.

In its sample, this clonotype was seen many times. The chain couples TRBV5-1 to TRBJ1-6, with D maybe TRBD1 (5 bases). The CDR3 sequence is 14 residues long. In germline, CDR1 is SGHRS, CDR2 YFSETQ. Trimming left V 0 bases short and J 9 bases short, with 10 bases between. The CDR3: CASSLEAGPSPLHF. The CDR3 nucleotides read TGCGCCAGCAGCTTGGAAGCAGGGCCTTCACCCCTCCACTTT.

This clonotype was seen more than once but under ten times. The chain employs TRBV5-4 and TRBJ2-3; no definite D call. The CDR3 has 15 amino acids. CDR1 is SGHNT, CDR2 YYREEE, per germline (reference sequence). V lost 4 bases and J 3 bases, leaving 15 bases between the germline ends. CDR3 amino acids: CASSPGPDSTDTQYF. The DNA for the CDR3 is TGTGCCAGCAGCCCCGGACCGGATTCTACAGATACGCAGTATTTT.

This chain joins TRBV29-1 and TRBJ2-7; TRBD2 aligns across 9 bases. This CDR3 is 14 amino acids long. The V and J ends lost 7 bases and 1 base, in that order; junction bases with no gene match: 8. Germline V gene lookup returns CDR1 SQVTM and CDR2 ANQGSEA. CDR3 DNA: TGCAGCGCTAAAAGGACTAGCGCTTCCTACGAGCAGTACTTC. Protein sequence: CSAKRTSASYEQYF.

This clonotype was detected only a few times. V and J are TRBV5-6 and TRBJ2-3; 9 bases map to TRBD1. CDR1 and CDR2 from the germline V gene are SGHDT and YYEEEE. The V segment lost 1 base and the J segment 7 bases; nucleotides outside the gene matches: 13. This CDR3 has 17 amino acids. The CDR3 DNA reads TGTGCCAGCAGCTTGCTCTTCGGGGACAGGGAGGACCATACGCAGTATTTT. Its protein is CASSLLFGDREDHTQYF.

The chain uses TRBV5-1 and TRBJ1-3; D perhaps matches TRBD1 (5 bases). The CDR3 runs 16 residues. Germline V gene lookup returns CDR1 SGHRS and CDR2 YFSETQ. The germline V and J ends were trimmed by 1 base and 5 bases, with 16 bases remaining between them. CDR3 in amino acids: CASSLTDGRGRNTIYF. CDR3 sequence (DNA): TGCGCCAGCAGCTTGACGGATGGGCGGGGGAGAAACACCATATATTTT.

This clonotype has more than one count but fewer than ten. This chain connects TRBV24-1 to TRBJ2-1; TRBD2 aligns across 10 bases. V lost 7 bases to trimming and J lost 6 bases; unmatched junction nucleotides: 8. The CDR3 has 15 residues. Germline assignment: CDR1 KGHDR and CDR2 SFDVKD. CDR3 sequence: CATSRSGGPSNEQFF. CDR3 sequence (DNA): TGTGCCACCAGCCGTAGCGGGGGGCCTAGCAATGAGCAGTTCTTC.

The chain employs TRBV7-9 and TRBJ1-1; the D is unclear. Germline loops: CDR1 SEHNR, CDR2 FQNEAQ (reference sequence). V was trimmed by 5 bases and J by 6 bases, leaving 13 bases between them. This CDR3 has 13 amino acids. CDR3 residues: CASSPKRTSEAFF. In DNA form, the CDR3 reads TGTGCCAGCAGCCCAAAGCGGACTTCTGAAGCTTTCTTT.